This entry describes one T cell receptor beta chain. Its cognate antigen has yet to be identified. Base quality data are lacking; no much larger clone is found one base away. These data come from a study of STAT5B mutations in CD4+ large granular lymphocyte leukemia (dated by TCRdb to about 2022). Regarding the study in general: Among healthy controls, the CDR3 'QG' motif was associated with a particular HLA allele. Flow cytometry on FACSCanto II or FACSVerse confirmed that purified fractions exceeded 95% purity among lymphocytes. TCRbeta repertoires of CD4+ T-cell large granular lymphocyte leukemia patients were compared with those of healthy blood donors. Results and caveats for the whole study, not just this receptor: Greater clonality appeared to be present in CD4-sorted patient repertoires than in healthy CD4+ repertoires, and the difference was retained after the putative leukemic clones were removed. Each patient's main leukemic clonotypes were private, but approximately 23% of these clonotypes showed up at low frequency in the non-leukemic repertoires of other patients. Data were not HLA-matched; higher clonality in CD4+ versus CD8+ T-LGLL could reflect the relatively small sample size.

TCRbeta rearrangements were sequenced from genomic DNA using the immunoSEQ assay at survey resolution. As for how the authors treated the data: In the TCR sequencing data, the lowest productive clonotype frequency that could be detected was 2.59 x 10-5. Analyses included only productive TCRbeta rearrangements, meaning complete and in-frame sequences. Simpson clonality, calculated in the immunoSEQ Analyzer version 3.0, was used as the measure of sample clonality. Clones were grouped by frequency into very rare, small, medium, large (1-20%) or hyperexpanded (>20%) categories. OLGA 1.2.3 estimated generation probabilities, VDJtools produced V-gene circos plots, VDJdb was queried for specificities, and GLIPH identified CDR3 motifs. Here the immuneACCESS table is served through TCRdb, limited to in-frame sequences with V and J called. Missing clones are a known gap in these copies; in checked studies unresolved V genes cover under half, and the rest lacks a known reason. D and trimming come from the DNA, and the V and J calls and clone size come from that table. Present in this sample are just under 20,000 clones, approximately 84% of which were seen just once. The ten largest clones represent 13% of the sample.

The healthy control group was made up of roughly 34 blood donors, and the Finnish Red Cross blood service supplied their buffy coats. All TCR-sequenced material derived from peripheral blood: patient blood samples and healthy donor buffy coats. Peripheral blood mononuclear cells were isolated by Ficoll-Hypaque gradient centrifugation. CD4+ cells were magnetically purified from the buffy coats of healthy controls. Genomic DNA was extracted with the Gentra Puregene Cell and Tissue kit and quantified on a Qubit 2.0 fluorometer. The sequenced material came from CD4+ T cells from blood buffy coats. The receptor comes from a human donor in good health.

The CDR3 sequence is CASSPDRTYTEAFF. The DNA sequence is TGTGCCAGCAGCCCCGACCGAACTTACACTGAAGCTTTCTTT. The chain uses TRBV5-4 and TRBJ1-1, with the D gene not confidently named. Trimming at the junction amounts to 4 bases on V and 3 bases on J, and the germline ends lie 13 bases apart. The CDR3 starts with the cysteine, ends with the phenylalanine, and has 14 residues. Just CDR3 DNA is preserved here, 42 bases in frame from base 1. CDR1 and CDR2 (SGHNT, YYREEE) derive from the germline V gene (reference sequence).